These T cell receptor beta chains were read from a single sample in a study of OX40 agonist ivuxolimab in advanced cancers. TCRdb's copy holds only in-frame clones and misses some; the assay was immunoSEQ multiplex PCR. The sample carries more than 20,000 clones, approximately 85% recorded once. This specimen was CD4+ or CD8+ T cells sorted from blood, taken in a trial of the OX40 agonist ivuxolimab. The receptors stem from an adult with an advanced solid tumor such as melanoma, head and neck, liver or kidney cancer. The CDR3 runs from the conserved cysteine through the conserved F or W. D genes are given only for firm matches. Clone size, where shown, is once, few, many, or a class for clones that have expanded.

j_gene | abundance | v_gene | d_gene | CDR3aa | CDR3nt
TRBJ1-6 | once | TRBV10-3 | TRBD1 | CAISESGQGSSPLHF | TGTGCCATCAGTGAGTCCGGACAGGGAAGTTCACCCCTCCACTTT
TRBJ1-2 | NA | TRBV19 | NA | CASSIPYGYTF | TGTGCCAGTAGTATCCCATATGGCTACACCTTC
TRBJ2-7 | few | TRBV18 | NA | CASSPQGGPGEQYF | TGTGCCAGCTCACCACAAGGGGGGCCCGGGGAGCAGTACTTC
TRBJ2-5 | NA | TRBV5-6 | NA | CASSFTEQETQYF | TGTGCCAGCAGCTTCACAGAACAAGAGACCCAGTACTTC
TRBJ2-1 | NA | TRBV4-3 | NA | CASSQSNEQFF | TGCGCCAGCAGCCAATCCAATGAGCAGTTCTTC
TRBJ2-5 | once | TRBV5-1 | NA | CASSLSGSGETQYF | TGCGCCAGCAGCTTGTCCGGGAGCGGAGAGACCCAGTACTTC
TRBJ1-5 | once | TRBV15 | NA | CATSRVINQPQHF | TGTGCCACCAGCAGAGTTATCAATCAGCCCCAGCATTTT
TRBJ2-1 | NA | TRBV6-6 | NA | CASSYSLGANEQFF | TGTGCCAGCAGTTATTCTCTCGGGGCCAATGAGCAGTTCTTC
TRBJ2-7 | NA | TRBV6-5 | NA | CASSKDRYYEQYF | TGTGCCAGCAGTAAGGACAGATACTACGAGCAGTACTTC
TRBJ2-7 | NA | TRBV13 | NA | CASSLRAQSSSYEQYF | TGTGCCAGCAGCCTTCGGGCGCAGTCTAGCTCCTACGAGCAGTACTTC
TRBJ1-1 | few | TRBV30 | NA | CAWTPGMNTEAFF | TGTGCCTGGACCCCGGGCATGAACACTGAAGCTTTCTTT
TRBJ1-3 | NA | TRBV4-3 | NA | CASSRRQQEDTIYF | TGCGCCAGCAGCCGCAGGCAGCAAGAGGACACCATATATTTT
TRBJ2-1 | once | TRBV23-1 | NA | CASSQSIGQVSSYNEQFF | TGCGCCAGCAGTCAATCGATTGGGCAGGTGAGCTCCTACAATGAGCAGTTCTTC
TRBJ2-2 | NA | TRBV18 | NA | CASSPGQNTGELFF | TGTGCCAGCTCACCAGGACAAAACACCGGGGAGCTGTTTTTT
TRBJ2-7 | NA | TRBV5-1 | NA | CASSQNGDTSSYEQYF | TGCGCCAGCAGCCAGAATGGAGACACTTCGTCCTACGAGCAGTACTTC
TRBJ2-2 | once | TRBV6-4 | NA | CASSPNDLGTGELFF | TGTGCCAGCAGTCCCAACGACTTGGGGACCGGGGAGCTGTTTTTT
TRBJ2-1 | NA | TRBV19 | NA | CASSRSSSEQFF | TGTGCCAGTAGTCGCTCTTCCAGTGAGCAGTTCTTC
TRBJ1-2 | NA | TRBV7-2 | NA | CASSPSRGNDYGYTF | TGTGCCAGCAGCCCAAGCAGGGGTAACGACTATGGCTACACCTTC
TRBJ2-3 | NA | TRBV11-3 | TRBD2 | CASKREYTDTQYF | TGTGCCAGTAAGCGGGAGTACACAGATACGCAGTATTTT
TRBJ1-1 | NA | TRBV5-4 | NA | CATNAPEQGHTEAFF | TGTGCCACCAACGCCCCCGAACAGGGCCACACTGAAGCTTTCTTT
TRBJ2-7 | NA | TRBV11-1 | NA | CASSYEDRTYEQYF | TGTGCCAGCAGCTATGAGGACAGAACTTACGAGCAGTACTTC
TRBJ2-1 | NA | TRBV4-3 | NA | CASSPMDSTSSYNEQFF | TGCGCCAGCAGCCCAATGGACTCCACAAGCTCCTACAATGAGCAGTTCTTC
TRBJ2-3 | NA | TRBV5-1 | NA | CATADLQLTDTQYF | TGCGCCACCGCGGACCTACAACTTACAGATACGCAGTATTTT
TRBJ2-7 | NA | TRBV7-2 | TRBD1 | CASSWKTGVEQYF | TGTGCCAGCAGCTGGAAGACAGGGGTCGAGCAGTACTTC
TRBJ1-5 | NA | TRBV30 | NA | CAWNSGDNQPQHF | TGTGCCTGGAACTCAGGAGACAATCAGCCCCAGCATTTT
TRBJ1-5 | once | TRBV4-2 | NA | CASSQDRGPGQPQHF | TGTGCCAGCAGCCAAGATCGGGGGCCGGGGCAGCCCCAGCATTTT
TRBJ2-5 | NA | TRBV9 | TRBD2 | CASSATSGVETQYF | TGTGCCAGCAGCGCGACTAGCGGGGTAGAGACCCAGTACTTC
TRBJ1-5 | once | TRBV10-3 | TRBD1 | CAISEEGAGDQPQHF | TGTGCCATCAGTGAGGAGGGGGCTGGGGATCAGCCCCAGCATTTT
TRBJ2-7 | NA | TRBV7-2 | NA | CASSLDGSAAYEQYF | TGTGCCAGCAGCTTAGATGGCAGTGCCGCCTACGAGCAGTACTTC
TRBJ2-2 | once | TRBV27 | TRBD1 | CASSLRGGQGNTGELFF | TGTGCCAGCAGTTTAAGGGGGGGACAGGGCAACACCGGGGAGCTGTTTTTT
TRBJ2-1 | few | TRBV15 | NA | CATSRSLGGRDEQFF | TGTGCCACCAGCAGAAGCCTAGGGGGTCGCGATGAGCAGTTCTTC
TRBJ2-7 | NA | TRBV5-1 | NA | CASSLQGPSASYEQYF | TGCGCCAGCAGCTTACAAGGGCCTTCGGCGTCCTACGAGCAGTACTTC
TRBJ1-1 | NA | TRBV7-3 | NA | CASSSTPGVRNTEAFF | TGTGCCAGCAGCTCGACACCAGGGGTTAGGAACACTGAAGCTTTCTTT
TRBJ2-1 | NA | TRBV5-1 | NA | CASSFGGSYNEQFF | TGCGCCAGCAGCTTCGGGGGCTCCTACAATGAGCAGTTCTTC
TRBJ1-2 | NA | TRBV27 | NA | CASSLCCGYTF | TGTGCCAGCAGTTTATGTTGTGGCTACACCTTC
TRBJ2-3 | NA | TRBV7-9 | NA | CASSHPGSTDTQYF | TGTGCCAGCAGCCACCCCGGGAGCACAGATACGCAGTATTTT
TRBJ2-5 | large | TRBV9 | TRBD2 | CASSENLAGGPETQYF | TGTGCCAGCAGCGAGAACTTAGCGGGGGGGCCGGAGACCCAGTACTTC
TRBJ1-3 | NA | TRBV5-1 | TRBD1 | CASSRQGSGNTIYF | TGCGCCAGCAGCCGACAGGGCTCTGGAAACACCATATATTTT
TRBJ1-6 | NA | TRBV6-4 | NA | CASKLSTGNSPLHF | TGTGCCAGCAAACTAAGTACGGGGAATTCACCCCTCCACTTT
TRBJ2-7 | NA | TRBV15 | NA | CATTRGSGGPTYEQYF | TGTGCCACCACCCGAGGTAGCGGAGGTCCCACCTACGAGCAGTACTTC
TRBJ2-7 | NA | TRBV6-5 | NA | CASSYSGLSRSYEQYF | TGTGCCAGCAGTTACTCGGGCCTGAGTCGTTCCTACGAGCAGTACTTC
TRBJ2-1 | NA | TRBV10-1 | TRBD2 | CASSESWKREGEQFF | TGCGCCAGCAGTGAGTCCTGGAAGCGGGAGGGTGAGCAGTTCTTC
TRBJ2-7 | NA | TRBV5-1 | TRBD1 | CASSLVTGNYEQYF | TGCGCCAGCAGCTTGGTGACAGGGAATTACGAGCAGTACTTC
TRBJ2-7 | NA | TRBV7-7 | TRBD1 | CAVRDRNSYEQYF | TGTGCTGTAAGGGACAGGAACTCCTACGAGCAGTACTTC
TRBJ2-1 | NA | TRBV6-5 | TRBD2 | CASSSPSGALDEQFF | TGTGCCAGCAGTTCCCCTAGCGGGGCCTTAGATGAGCAGTTCTTC
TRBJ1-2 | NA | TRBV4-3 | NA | CASSQERDYGYTF | TGCGCCAGCAGCCAAGAGAGGGACTATGGCTACACCTTC
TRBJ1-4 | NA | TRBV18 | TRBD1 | CASSLETGTNEKLFF | TGTGCCAGCTCACTCGAGACAGGGACTAATGAAAAACTGTTTTTT
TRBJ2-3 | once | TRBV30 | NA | CAWGRTDTQYF | TGTGCCTGGGGCAGGACAGATACGCAGTATTTT
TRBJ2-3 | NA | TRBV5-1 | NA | CASSPFPSATDTQYF | TGCGCCAGCAGCCCTTTTCCTAGCGCCACAGATACGCAGTATTTT
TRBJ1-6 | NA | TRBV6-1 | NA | CASGNSGTPFSPLHF | TGTGCCAGCGGGAATTCCGGGACACCCTTTTCACCCCTCCACTTT
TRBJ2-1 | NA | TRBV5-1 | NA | CASSLVGSQDNEQFF | TGCGCCAGCAGCTTGGTGGGTAGCCAAGACAATGAGCAGTTCTTC
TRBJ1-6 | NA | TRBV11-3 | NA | CASSLGQDNSPLHF | TGTGCCAGCAGCTTAGGGCAAGATAATTCACCCCTCCACTTT
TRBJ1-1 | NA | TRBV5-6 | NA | CASSFGPREAFF | TGTGCCAGCAGCTTCGGGCCCCGGGAAGCTTTCTTT